In its sample, the clone carrying this TCR beta chain was seen once. The sample originates from a study of Tregs in tolerant kidney transplant recipients. After removal of 2 bases from V and 10 bases from J, the junction contained 6 bases not matched to a gene. Germline CDR1 SGHNT, CDR2 YYREEE (reference sequence). The CDR3 is 14 residues long. Related graft donors supplied nonmyeloablative bone marrow transplants, and mixed chimerism was transient. Method: immunoSEQ multiplex PCR; TCRdb's copy keeps in-frame clones and lacks some. The sample holds roughly 64,000 clones, 80% to 90% seen once. The TCR sequence derives from a human patient who received a combined kidney and bone marrow transplant. Some T cells may have originated in the graft donor. The chain is built from TRBV5-4 and TRBJ2-5; 12 bases match TRBD2. This specimen was CD4+ T cells from blood (PBMCs), taken 6 months after the transplant. The CDR3 DNA is TGTGCCAGCAGCTTCCAACTAGCGGGGGGTCACCAGTACTTC. Translation: CASSFQLAGGHQYF. Full variable domain (outside the CDR3, taken from reference TRBV5-4 and TRBJ2-5): ETGVTQSPTHLIKTRGQQVTLRCSSQSGHNTVSWYQQALGQGPQFIFQYYREEENGRGNFPPRFSGLQFPNYSSELNVNALELDDSALYLCASSFQLAGGHQYFGPGTRLLVL.